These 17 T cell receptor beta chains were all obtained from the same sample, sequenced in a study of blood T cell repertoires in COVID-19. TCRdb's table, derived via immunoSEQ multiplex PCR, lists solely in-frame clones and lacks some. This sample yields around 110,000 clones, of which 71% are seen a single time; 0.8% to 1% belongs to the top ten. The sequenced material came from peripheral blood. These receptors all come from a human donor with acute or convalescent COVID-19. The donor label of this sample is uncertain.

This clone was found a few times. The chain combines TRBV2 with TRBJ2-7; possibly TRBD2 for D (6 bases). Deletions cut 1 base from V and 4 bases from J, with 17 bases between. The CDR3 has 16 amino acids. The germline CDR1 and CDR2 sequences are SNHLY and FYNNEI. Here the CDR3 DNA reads TGTGCCAGCAGTGAAGTCGTAGGGAGGTTGAGATACGAGCAGTACTTC. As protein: CASSEVVGRLRYEQYF.

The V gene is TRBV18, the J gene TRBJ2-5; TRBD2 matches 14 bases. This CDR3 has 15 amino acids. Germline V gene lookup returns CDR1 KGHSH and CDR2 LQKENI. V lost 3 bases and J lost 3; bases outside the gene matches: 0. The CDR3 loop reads CASSPGLAGEETQYF. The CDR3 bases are TGTGCCAGCTCACCGGGACTAGCGGGGGAAGAGACCCAGTACTTC.

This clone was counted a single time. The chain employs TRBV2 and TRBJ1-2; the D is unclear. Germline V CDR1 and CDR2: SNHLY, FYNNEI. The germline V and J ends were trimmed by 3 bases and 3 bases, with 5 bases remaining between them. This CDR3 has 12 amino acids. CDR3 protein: CASSDNYYGYTF. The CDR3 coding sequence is TGTGCCAGCAGTGATAACTACTATGGCTACACCTTC.

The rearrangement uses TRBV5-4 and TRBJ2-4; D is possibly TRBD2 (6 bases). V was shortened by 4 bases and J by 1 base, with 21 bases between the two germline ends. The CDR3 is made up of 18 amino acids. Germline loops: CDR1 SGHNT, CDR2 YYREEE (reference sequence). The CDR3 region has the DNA TGTGCCAGCAGCAAGGAGGGAGCCCGCGGTAGTGCCAAAAACATTCAGTACTTC. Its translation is CASSKEGARGSAKNIQYF.

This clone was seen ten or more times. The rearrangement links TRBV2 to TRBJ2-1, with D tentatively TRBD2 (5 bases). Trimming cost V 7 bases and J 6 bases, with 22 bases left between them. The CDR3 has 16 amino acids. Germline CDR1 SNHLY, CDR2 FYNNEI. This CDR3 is CASTERRGRGSNEQFF. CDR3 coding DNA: TGTGCCAGCACCGAGAGGAGAGGACGGGGATCCAATGAGCAGTTCTTC.

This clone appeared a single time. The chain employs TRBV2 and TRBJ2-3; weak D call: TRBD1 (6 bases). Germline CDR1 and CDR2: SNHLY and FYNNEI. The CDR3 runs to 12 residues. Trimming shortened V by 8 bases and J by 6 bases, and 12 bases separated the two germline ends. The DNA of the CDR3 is TGTGCCAGCTTACGACAGGTGGATACGCAGTATTTT. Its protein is CASLRQVDTQYF.

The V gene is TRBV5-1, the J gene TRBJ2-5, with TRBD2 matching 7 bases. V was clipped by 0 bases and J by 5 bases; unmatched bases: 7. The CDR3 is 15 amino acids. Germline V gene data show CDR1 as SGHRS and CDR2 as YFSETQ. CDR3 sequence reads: CASSLARTSDETQYF. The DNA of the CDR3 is TGCGCCAGCAGCTTGGCACGGACTAGTGATGAGACCCAGTACTTC.

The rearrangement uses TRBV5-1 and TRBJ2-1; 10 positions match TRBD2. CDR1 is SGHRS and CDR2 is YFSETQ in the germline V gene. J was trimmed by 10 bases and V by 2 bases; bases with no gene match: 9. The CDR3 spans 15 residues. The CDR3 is CASSFQRGGLGEQFF. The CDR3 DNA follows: TGCGCCAGCAGCTTCCAGCGGGGGGGCTTAGGCGAGCAGTTCTTC.

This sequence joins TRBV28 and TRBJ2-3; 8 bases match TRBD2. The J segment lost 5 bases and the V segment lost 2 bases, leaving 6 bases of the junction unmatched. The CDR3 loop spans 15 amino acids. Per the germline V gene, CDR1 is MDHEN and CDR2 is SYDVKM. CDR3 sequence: CASSLQSGGRDTQYF. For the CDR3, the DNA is TGTGCCAGCAGTTTACAATCGGGGGGGCGAGATACGCAGTATTTT.

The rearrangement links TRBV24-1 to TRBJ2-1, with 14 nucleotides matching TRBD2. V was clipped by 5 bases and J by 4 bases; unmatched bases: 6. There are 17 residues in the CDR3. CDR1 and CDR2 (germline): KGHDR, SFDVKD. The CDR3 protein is CATSVRGLAGAYNEQFF. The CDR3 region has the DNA TGTGCCACCAGTGTCCGGGGACTAGCGGGGGCATACAATGAGCAGTTCTTC.

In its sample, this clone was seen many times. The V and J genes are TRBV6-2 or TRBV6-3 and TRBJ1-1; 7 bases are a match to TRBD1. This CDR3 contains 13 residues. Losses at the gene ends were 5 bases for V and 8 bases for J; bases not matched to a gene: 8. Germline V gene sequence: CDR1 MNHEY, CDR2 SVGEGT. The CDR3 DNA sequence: TGTGCCAGCAGTCGAGGGACAGTAGTCGAAGCTTTCTTT. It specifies CASSRGTVVEAFF.

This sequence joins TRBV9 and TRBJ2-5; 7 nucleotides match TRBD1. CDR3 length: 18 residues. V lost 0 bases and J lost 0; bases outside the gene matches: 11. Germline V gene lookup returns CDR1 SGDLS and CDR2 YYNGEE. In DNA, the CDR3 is TGTGCCAGCAGCGTAGGTCTCTGGGGACAGACGTACCAAGAGACCCAGTACTTC. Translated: CASSVGLWGQTYQETQYF.

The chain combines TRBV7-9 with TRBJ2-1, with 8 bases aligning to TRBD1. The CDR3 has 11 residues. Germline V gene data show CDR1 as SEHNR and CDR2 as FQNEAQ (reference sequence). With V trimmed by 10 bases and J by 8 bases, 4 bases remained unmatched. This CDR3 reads CATRGLDEQFF. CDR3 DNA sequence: TGTGCCACCAGGGGGCTCGATGAGCAGTTCTTC. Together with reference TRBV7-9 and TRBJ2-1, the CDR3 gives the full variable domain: DTGVSQNPRHKITKRGQNVTFRCDPISEHNRLYWYRQTLGQGPEFLTYFQNEAQLEKSRLLSDRFSAERPKGSFSTLEIQRTEQGDSAMYLCATRGLDEQFFGPGTRLTVL.

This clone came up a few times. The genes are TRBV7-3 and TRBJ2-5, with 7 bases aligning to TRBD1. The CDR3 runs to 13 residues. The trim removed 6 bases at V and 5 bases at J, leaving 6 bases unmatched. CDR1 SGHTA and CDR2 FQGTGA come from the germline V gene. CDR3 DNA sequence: TGTGCCAGCAGTCAAATGACAGGGGAGACCCAGTACTTC. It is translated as CASSQMTGETQYF.

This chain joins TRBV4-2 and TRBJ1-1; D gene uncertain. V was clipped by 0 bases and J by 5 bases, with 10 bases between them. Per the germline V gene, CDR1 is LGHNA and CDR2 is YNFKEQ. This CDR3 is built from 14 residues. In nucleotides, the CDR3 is TGTGCCAGCAGCCAAGATTATCAGGCGACTGAAGCTTTCTTT. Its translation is CASSQDYQATEAFF.

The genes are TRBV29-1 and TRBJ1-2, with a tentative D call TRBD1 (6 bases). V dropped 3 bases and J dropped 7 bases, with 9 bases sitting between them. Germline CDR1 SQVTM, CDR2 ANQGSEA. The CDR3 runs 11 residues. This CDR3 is CSVDQGLGYTF. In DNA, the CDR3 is TGCAGCGTTGATCAGGGGCTTGGCTACACCTTC. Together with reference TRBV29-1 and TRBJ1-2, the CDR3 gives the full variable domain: SAVISQKPSRDICQRGTSLTIQCQVDSQVTMMFWYRQQPGQSLTLIATANQGSEATYESGFVIDKFPISRPNLTFSTLTVSNMSPEDSSIYLCSVDQGLGYTFGSGTRLTVV.

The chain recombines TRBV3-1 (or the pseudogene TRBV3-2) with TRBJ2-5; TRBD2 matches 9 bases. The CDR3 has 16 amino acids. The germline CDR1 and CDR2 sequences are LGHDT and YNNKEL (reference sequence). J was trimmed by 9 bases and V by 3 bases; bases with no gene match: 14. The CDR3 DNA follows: TGTGCCAGCAGCCAGGATCCAGCGGGGGGTCGGGTGGCCCAGTACTTC. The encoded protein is CASSQDPAGGRVAQYF.